A single sample gave rise to the 15 T cell receptor beta chains below, sequenced in a study of T cells after yellow fever vaccination. TCRdb reprocessed the 5' RACE reads via MiXCR and lists one record per CDR3 protein. The data hold approximately 10,000 distinct CDR3 sequences, with approximately 5% observed a single time. The source was PBMCs, either bulk or a sorted T-cell subset (CD4+, CD8+, memory, or dextramer-sorted; not recorded which), collected on the day of the yellow fever booster vaccination. The receptor source for this set is a man aged 25 to 40 who received the YFV17D yellow fever vaccine.

At least ten counts were recorded for this clonotype. The gene calls are TRBV4-2 and TRBJ2-1; D uncertain. The germline V gene has CDR1 LGHNA and CDR2 YNFKEQ. The CDR3 consists of 15 residues. The V gene lost 0 bases and the J gene lost 0 bases, with 6 bases spanning the gap. The CDR3, as DNA: TGTGCCAGCAGCCAAGACCGGGTCTCCTACAATGAGCAGTTCTTC. It codes for CASSQDRVSYNEQFF.

By sample fraction, this clonotype is medium-sized. The chain employs TRBV20-1 and TRBJ2-7; TRBD2 agrees at 11 bases. From germline, CDR1 is DFQATT and CDR2 SNEGSKA (reference sequence). The CDR3 loop spans 14 amino acids. V was clipped by 3 bases and J by 2 bases; unmatched bases: 3. The CDR3 nucleotides read TGCAGTGCTAGGGGACTAGCGGCACCCTACGAGCAGTACTTC. It yields the protein CSARGLAAPYEQYF.

The J gene is TRBJ2-7, the V gene TRBV5-8; D gene ambiguous. The CDR3 contains 14 residues. V was pared by 7 bases and J by 3 bases, with 17 bases between. The germline CDR1 and CDR2 sequences are SGHTS and YDEGEE. The CDR3 DNA sequence: TGTGCCAGCGGCTCCGGGCAGATCTTCTACGAGCAGTACTTC. This encodes CASGSGQIFYEQYF.

This clonotype occurred many times. This sequence joins TRBV24-1 and TRBJ2-1; 8 nucleotides agree with TRBD1. V shed 7 bases, J shed 4 bases, and the junction held 11 bases outside the gene matches. This CDR3 region has 16 residues. The germline gives CDR1 KGHDR, CDR2 SFDVKD. The CDR3 region is CATSDPGTGAYNEQFF. The CDR3 region has the DNA TGTGCCACCAGCGACCCCGGGACAGGAGCTTACAATGAGCAGTTCTTC.

This clonotype came up many times. The V call is TRBV7-3, the J call TRBJ2-1; 11 nucleotides line up with TRBD1. V gave up 2 bases and J gave up 9 bases; unmatched junction bases: 6. Germline values: CDR1 SGHTA, CDR2 FQGTGA. This CDR3 is 15 amino acids long. CDR3 sequence (DNA): TGTGCCAGCAGCTTAGAGGGGACAGGGGGGCGTGAGCAGTTCTTC. Protein: CASSLEGTGGREQFF.

The rearrangement links TRBV2 to TRBJ1-6; 11 bases map to TRBD1. The ends lost 10 bases at V and 10 bases at J; junction bases unmatched: 18. The CDR3 sequence is 17 residues long. Per the germline V gene, CDR1 is SNHLY and CDR2 is FYNNEI. CDR3 loop: CAICYRTGGAGGSPLHF. The CDR3 DNA reads TGTGCCATCTGTTATCGGACAGGGGGCGCGGGAGGCTCACCCCTCCACTTT.

This clonotype was found many times. The gene calls are TRBV18 and TRBJ1-5, with TRBD1 identical over 9 bases. There are 15 residues in the CDR3. V was pared by 2 bases and J by 5 bases, with 4 bases of the junction left unmatched. Germline-derived CDR1 and CDR2 are KGHSH and LQKENI. Here the CDR3 reads CASSPDRGGYQPQHF. The CDR3, as DNA: TGTGCCAGCTCACCAGACAGGGGGGGGTATCAGCCCCAGCATTTT. Drawing the rest from reference TRBV18 and TRBJ1-5, the complete variable domain is NAGVMQNPRHLVRRRGQEARLRCSPMKGHSHVYWYRQLPEEGLKFMVYLQKENIIDESGMPKERFSAEFPKEGPSILRIQQVVRGDSAAYFCASSPDRGGYQPQHFGDGTRLSIL.

This clonotype was seen at least ten times. This chain joins TRBV19 and TRBJ1-3, with TRBD1 identical over 8 bases. The germline V gene encodes CDR1 LNHDA and CDR2 SQIVND (reference sequence). V dropped 7 bases and J dropped 1; count of bases not matched to a gene: 3. The CDR3 is made up of 14 amino acids. CDR3 sequence: CASKTGASGNTIYF. The CDR3 DNA follows: TGTGCCAGTAAGACAGGGGCGTCTGGAAACACCATATATTTT.

The chain uses TRBV29-1 and TRBJ1-1, with 8 bases aligning to TRBD1. V was clipped by 4 bases and J by 4 bases; unmatched bases: 11. The CDR3 runs to 15 residues. CDR1 and CDR2 from the germline V gene are SQVTM and ANQGSEA. The CDR3 DNA sequence: TGCAGCGTTGTACGCCCCCAGGGGGCGCGCACTGAAGCTTTCTTT. Amino acids: CSVVRPQGARTEAFF.

This clonotype showed up many times. The V call is TRBV5-1, the J call TRBJ2-1; maybe TRBD2 (6 bases). V lost 1 base and J 0 bases, leaving 17 bases between the germline ends. The CDR3 sequence is 18 residues long. CDR1 and CDR2 from the germline V gene are SGHRS and YFSETQ. CDR3 sequence: CASSLNPTSRRSYNEQFF. CDR3 nucleotides: TGCGCCAGCAGCTTGAATCCCACTAGCAGGCGCTCCTACAATGAGCAGTTCTTC.

This clonotype was detected many times. The rearrangement joins TRBV7-3 to TRBJ2-2; a possible D gene is TRBD1 (6 bases). The CDR3 is 14 residues long. The V gene lost 6 bases and the J gene lost 3 bases, with 11 bases spanning the gap. CDR1 and CDR2 from the germline V gene are SGHTA and FQGTGA. The CDR3 loop reads CASREGGYTGELFF. The DNA of the CDR3 is TGTGCCAGCAGAGAAGGGGGTTACACCGGGGAGCTGTTTTTT.

By frequency in the sample, this clonotype is medium-sized. The V gene is TRBV5-1, the J gene TRBJ2-5; D gene ambiguous. V shed 3 bases and J shed 3 bases, with 12 bases lying between them. This CDR3 is built from 14 residues. The germline V gene has CDR1 SGHRS and CDR2 YFSETQ. The CDR3 bases are TGCGCCAGCAGCTCACAGAGAACCGAAGAGACCCAGTACTTC. Translating gives CASSSQRTEETQYF.

This clonotype was counted ten times or more. V usage is TRBV2 and J usage is TRBJ1-2; perhaps TRBD1 as D (5 bases). The CDR3 extends over 14 amino acids. With 8 bases removed from V and 6 bases from J, the gap between germline ends came to 19 bases. Germline-derived CDR1 and CDR2 are SNHLY and FYNNEI. CDR3 sequence (DNA): TGTGCCAGCGCAGTGGTGACAGCAATAGATGGCTACACCTTC. Protein product: CASAVVTAIDGYTF.

This clonotype is classed as medium-sized (0.01 to 0.1%). The V and J genes are TRBV3-1 and TRBJ2-7; D not certain. Trimming stripped 4 bases from V and 4 bases from J, with 11 bases between. This CDR3 spans 13 amino acids. The germline V gene has CDR1 LGHDT and CDR2 YNNKEL (reference sequence). The CDR3 DNA is TGTGCCAGCAGCCTTGAAGACCGGTACGAGCAGTACTTC. Translating gives CASSLEDRYEQYF.

This clonotype rates as medium-sized. V is TRBV29-1 and J is TRBJ2-1; 15 bases fit TRBD2. CDR3 length: 18 amino acids. The germline V gene has CDR1 SQVTM and CDR2 ANQGSEA. V trimming: 4 bases; J trimming: 0 bases; junction bases outside the gene matches: 7. In DNA form, the CDR3 reads TGCAGCGTTGTCGGGACTAGCGGGAGGCGAAGCTCCTACAATGAGCAGTTCTTC. This gives the protein CSVVGTSGRRSSYNEQFF.